This TCR beta chain was profiled in a study of blood T cell repertoires in COVID-19. Study-level background: There were acute and convalescent COVID-19 samples, and they came from the United States, Italy and Spain.

Assay: immunoSEQ multiplex PCR; the TCRdb copy retains only in-frame clones and omits some. The data show some 270,000 clones, 85% to 95% seen once. Cohort placement rested on clinical history that participants reported themselves. Individuals in the exposed group had encountered a COVID-19 case within 2 weeks preceding study entry. Unmatched junction bases numbered 2, after V lost 4 bases and J lost 1 base. Germline-derived CDR1 and CDR2 are MGHRA and YSYEKL. The CDR3 has 15 amino acids. The V gene is TRBV4-1, the J gene TRBJ1-4; 8 positions agree with TRBD1. The TCR originated in a man in his forties who had been exposed to COVID-19. The sample comprised PBMCs or T cells enriched from blood (not recorded which). The CDR3 DNA reads TGCGCCAGCAGCCCTGACAGGGGAACTAATGAAAAACTGTTTTTT. It specifies CASSPDRGTNEKLFF.